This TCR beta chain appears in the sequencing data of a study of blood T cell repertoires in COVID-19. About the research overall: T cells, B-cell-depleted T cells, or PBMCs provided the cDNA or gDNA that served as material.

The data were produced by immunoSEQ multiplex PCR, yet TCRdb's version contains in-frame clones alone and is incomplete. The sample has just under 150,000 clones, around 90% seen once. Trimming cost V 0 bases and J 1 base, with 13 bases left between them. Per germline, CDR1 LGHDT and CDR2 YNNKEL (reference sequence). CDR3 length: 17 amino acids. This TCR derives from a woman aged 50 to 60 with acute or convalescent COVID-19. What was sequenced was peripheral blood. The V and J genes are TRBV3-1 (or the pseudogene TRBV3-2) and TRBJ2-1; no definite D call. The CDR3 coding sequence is TGTGCCAGCAGCCAAGACGGCCCAGCGCGGTCCTACAATGAGCAGTTCTTC. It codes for CASSQDGPARSYNEQFF.